What follows are 19 T cell receptor beta chains derived from one specimen sequenced in a study of response to subunit inactivated influenza vaccine. One entry per CDR3 protein results from TCRdb running MiXCR on the RT-PCR reads. The sample has more than 400,000 distinct CDR3 sequences, roughly 9.7% seen once; the top ten hold roughly 12%. The sequencing used PBMCs from blood, collected 35 to 45 days after vaccination. Receptors were obtained from a man in his forties or fifties who received an inactivated influenza vaccine.

Concerning this clonotype itself: A junction end diverges from the germline sequence, so it may reflect a read error. Written as DNA, the CDR3 is TGTGCTAGCAGCCCAGGGAACTCCGGGGAGCTGTTTTTT. Translating gives CASSPGNSGELFF. The J gene is TRBJ2-2, the V gene TRBV7-7; D is possibly TRBD1 (5 bases). Germline assignment: CDR1 SSHAT and CDR2 FNYEAQ (reference sequence). This CDR3 has 13 amino acids.

This clonotype has a handful of counts. The J gene is TRBJ2-1, the V gene TRBV6-5; 13 positions match TRBD2. CDR3 length: 16 residues. Losses at the gene ends were 4 bases for V and 7 bases for J; bases not matched to a gene: 7. Germline V lookup: CDR1 MNHEY, CDR2 SVGAGI. The CDR3 DNA is TGTGCCAGCAGTTCTTCAACTAGCGGGAGGGAGAATGAGCAGTTCTTC. It translates to CASSSSTSGRENEQFF.

This clonotype was seen a few times. The chain carries TRBV6-2 or TRBV6-3 and TRBJ2-5; D is possibly TRBD2 (6 bases). Germline assignment: CDR1 MNHEY and CDR2 SVGEGT. CDR3 length equals 15 residues. The ends were cut back, 6 bases at V and 4 bases at J, with 18 bases in the middle. The CDR3 region has the DNA TGTGCCAGCAGCCTGGGACTCCAACCGATAGAGACCCAGTACTTC. It encodes CASSLGLQPIETQYF.

This clonotype came up many times. The J gene is TRBJ1-1, the V gene TRBV4-2; 7 positions agree with TRBD1. Germline CDR1 LGHNA, CDR2 YNFKEQ. The length of the CDR3 is 13 residues. J gave up 4 bases and V 4 bases, and 3 bases lay outside the gene matches. The CDR3 is CASSPDRVTEAFF. CDR3 bases: TGTGCCAGCAGCCCTGACAGGGTCACTGAAGCTTTCTTT.

This clonotype turned up a few times. The chain combines TRBV14 with TRBJ2-1; D is unresolved. Germline V lookup: CDR1 SGHDN, CDR2 FVKESK. Deletions cut 0 bases from V and 0 bases from J, with 9 bases between. The CDR3 sequence is 16 residues long. CDR3 sequence: CASSQDLVSSYNEQFF. The CDR3 DNA reads as TGTGCCAGCAGCCAAGATCTCGTGAGCTCCTACAATGAGCAGTTCTTC. The full variable domain, in which reference TRBV14 and TRBJ2-1 provide the parts outside the CDR3, is EAGVTQFPSHSVIEKGQTVTLRCDPISGHDNLYWYRRVMGKEIKFLLHFVKESKQDESGMPNNRFLAERTGGTYSTLKVQPAELEDSGVYFCASSQDLVSSYNEQFFGPGTRLTVL.

This clonotype was found many times. V usage is TRBV6-1 and J usage is TRBJ2-7; tentative D call: TRBD1 (6 bases). The germline V and J ends were trimmed by 6 bases and 1 base, with 10 bases remaining between them. The CDR3 length is 13 residues. CDR1 MNHNS and CDR2 SASEGT come from the germline V gene. The CDR3 nucleotides are TGTGCCAGCAGCCGGACAGTTTCCTACGAGCAGTACTTC. It codes for CASSRTVSYEQYF.

There are a few counts of this clonotype. The gene calls are TRBV20-1 and TRBJ1-4; D perhaps matches TRBD1 (6 bases). In germline, CDR1 is DFQATT, CDR2 SNEGSKA (reference sequence). The CDR3 runs 14 residues. V was pared by 4 bases and J by 4 bases, with 13 bases between. The DNA of the CDR3 is TGCAGTGCTATAGTTGGGGGGCGTAATGAAAAACTGTTTTTT. Protein product: CSAIVGGRNEKLFF.

This sequence joins TRBV6-1 and TRBJ1-6, with 7 bases aligning to TRBD1. The CDR3 spans 16 residues. The germline V gene has CDR1 MNHNS and CDR2 SASEGT. The junction had 15 bases not matched to a gene; V was cut back by 6 bases and J by 10 bases. CDR3 sequence: CASSEQQGSRVSPLHF. CDR3 nucleotides: TGTGCCAGCAGCGAACAACAGGGGTCTCGGGTGTCACCCCTCCACTTT.

This clonotype was observed many times. This chain uses TRBV20-1 with TRBJ2-7; 12 bases are shared with TRBD2. The V gene end was trimmed by 1 base and the J gene end by 4 bases; junction bases not matched to a gene: 11. There are 17 residues in the CDR3. Germline-derived CDR1 and CDR2 are DFQATT and SNEGSKA (reference sequence). CDR3 nucleotide sequence: TGCAGTGCTAGAGGCGGGTTACTAGCGGGAGGTGGTTACGAGCAGTACTTC. This gives the protein CSARGGLLAGGGYEQYF.

The CDR3 here is CASSQDLLRQYF. CDR3 DNA sequence: TGTGCCAGCAGCCAAGATCTCCTCCGGCAGTACTTC. The rearrangement uses TRBV14 and TRBJ2-7; no firm D call. CDR3 size: 12 residues. Germline V CDR1 and CDR2: SGHDN, FVKESK. Deletions cut 0 bases from V and 9 bases from J, with 9 bases between.

In DNA, the CDR3 is TGCGCCAGCAGTCAGACTAGCGGGGTTAAGACCCAGTACTTC. Its translation: CASSQTSGVKTQYF. This chain uses TRBV4-1 with TRBJ2-5, with 11 bases that match TRBD2. V shed 6 bases and J 6 bases; nucleotides not matched to a gene: 6. The germline CDR1 and CDR2 sequences are MGHRA and YSYEKL. The CDR3 is 14 amino acids.

This clonotype was found a few times. This chain joins TRBV7-2 and TRBJ1-2, with D maybe TRBD1 (6 bases). This CDR3 contains 15 residues. The V gene lost 5 bases and the J gene lost 3 bases, with 16 bases spanning the gap. Looked up from germline, CDR1 is SGHTA and CDR2 is FQGNSA. The CDR3 sequence: CASSPYQGNDYGYTF. In DNA, the CDR3 is TGTGCCAGCAGCCCTTACCAGGGGAACGACTATGGCTACACCTTC.

The V call is TRBV7-2, the J call TRBJ2-1, with a tentative D call TRBD2 (6 bases). Trimming left V 3 bases short and J 4 bases short, with 10 bases between. The CDR3 has 14 amino acids. Germline-derived CDR1 and CDR2 are SGHTA and FQGNSA. The CDR3 nucleotides are TGTGCCAGCAGCTTGTTAGCGGTTTACAATGAGCAGTTCTTC. Its translation: CASSLLAVYNEQFF.

The chain combines TRBV5-1 with TRBJ2-7, with D hard to call. Between the trimmed V and J ends, which lost 4 bases and 7 bases, there was a span of 12 bases. Germline CDR1 and CDR2: SGHRS and YFSETQ. CDR3 size: 12 residues. The CDR3 spells CASSANGLEQYF. DNA of the CDR3: TGCGCCAGCAGCGCTAATGGATTGGAGCAGTACTTC.

The chain uses TRBV29-1 and TRBJ1-3; D is unresolved. This CDR3 comprises 14 residues. CDR1 and CDR2 (germline): SQVTM, ANQGSEA. V was pared by 1 base and J by 0 bases, with 7 bases between. The CDR3 sequence is CSVEGVGSGNTIYF. In DNA form, the CDR3 reads TGCAGCGTTGAAGGGGTAGGCTCTGGAAACACCATATATTTT.

The chain recombines TRBV24-1 with TRBJ2-3; D possibly matches TRBD1 or TRBD2 (5 bases each). Between the trimmed V and J ends, which lost 5 bases and 0 bases, there was a span of 8 bases. In germline, CDR1 is KGHDR, CDR2 SFDVKD. The CDR3 has 14 amino acids. CDR3 amino acids: CATSAWDSTDTQYF. CDR3 DNA sequence: TGTGCCACCAGTGCCTGGGACAGCACAGATACGCAGTATTTT.

The V and J genes are TRBV3-1 and TRBJ1-1; perhaps TRBD1 as D (5 bases). V lost 5 bases to trimming and J lost 0 bases, with 10 bases between them. Germline V gene lookup returns CDR1 LGHDT and CDR2 YNNKEL (reference sequence). The CDR3 has 14 residues. For the CDR3, the DNA is TGTGCCAGCAGCACGGGGCTACTGAACACTGAAGCTTTCTTT. It is translated as CASSTGLLNTEAFF.

This clonotype has just a few counts. The chain recombines TRBV7-2 with TRBJ2-5, with a weak D call TRBD1 (6 bases). The germline gives CDR1 SGHTA, CDR2 FQGNSA. This CDR3 has 15 amino acids. The V and J ends lost 3 bases and 5 bases respectively, with 16 bases between them. The CDR3 nucleotides are TGTGCCAGCAGCTTGGGGGCTAGGGCACGGGAGACCCAGTACTTC. It specifies CASSLGARARETQYF.

This clonotype was seen repeatedly, ten times or more. The rearrangement links TRBV5-1 to TRBJ2-3; D remains ambiguous. Germline CDR1 and CDR2: SGHRS and YFSETQ. Trimming left V 0 bases short and J 0 bases short, with 8 bases between. The CDR3 covers 15 residues. The CDR3: CASSLATVSTDTQYF. The CDR3 region has the DNA TGCGCCAGCAGCTTGGCAACAGTGAGCACAGATACGCAGTATTTT. The full variable domain, completed using reference TRBV5-1 and TRBJ2-3, is KAGVTQTPRYLIKTRGQQVTLSCSPISGHRSVSWYQQTPGQGLQFLFEYFSETQRNKGNFPGRFSGRQFSNSRSEMNVSTLELGDSALYLCASSLATVSTDTQYFGPGTRLTVL.